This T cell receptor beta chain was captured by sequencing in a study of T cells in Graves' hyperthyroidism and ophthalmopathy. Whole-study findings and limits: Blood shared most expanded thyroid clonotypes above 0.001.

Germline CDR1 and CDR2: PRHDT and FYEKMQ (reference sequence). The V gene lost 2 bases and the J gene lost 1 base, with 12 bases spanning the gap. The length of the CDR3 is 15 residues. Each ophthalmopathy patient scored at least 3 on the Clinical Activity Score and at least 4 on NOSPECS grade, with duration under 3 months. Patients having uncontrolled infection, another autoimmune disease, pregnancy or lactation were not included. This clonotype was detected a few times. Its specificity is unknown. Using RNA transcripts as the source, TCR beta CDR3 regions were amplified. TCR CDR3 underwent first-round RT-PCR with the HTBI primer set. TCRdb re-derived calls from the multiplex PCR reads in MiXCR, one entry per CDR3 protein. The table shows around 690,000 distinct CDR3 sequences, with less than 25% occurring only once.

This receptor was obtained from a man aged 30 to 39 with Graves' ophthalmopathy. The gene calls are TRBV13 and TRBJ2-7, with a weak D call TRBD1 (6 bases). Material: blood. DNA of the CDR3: TGTGCCAGCAGCTTAAGGGGACACCCTTCCTACGAGCAGTACTTC. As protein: CASSLRGHPSYEQYF.